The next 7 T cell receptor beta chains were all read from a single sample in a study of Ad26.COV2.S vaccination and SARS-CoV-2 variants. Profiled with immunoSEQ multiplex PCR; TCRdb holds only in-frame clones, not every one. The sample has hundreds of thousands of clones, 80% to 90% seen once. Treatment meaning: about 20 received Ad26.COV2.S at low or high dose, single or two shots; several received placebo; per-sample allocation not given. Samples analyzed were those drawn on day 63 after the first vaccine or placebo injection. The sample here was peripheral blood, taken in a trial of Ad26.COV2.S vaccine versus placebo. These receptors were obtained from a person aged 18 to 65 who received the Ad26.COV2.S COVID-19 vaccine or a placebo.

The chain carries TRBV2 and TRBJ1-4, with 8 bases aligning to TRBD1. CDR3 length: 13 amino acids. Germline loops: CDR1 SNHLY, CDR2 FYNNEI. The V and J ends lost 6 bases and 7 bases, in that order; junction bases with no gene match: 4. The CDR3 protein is CASRRQGTEKLFF. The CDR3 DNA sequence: TGTGCCAGCAGGAGACAGGGGACTGAAAAACTGTTTTTT.

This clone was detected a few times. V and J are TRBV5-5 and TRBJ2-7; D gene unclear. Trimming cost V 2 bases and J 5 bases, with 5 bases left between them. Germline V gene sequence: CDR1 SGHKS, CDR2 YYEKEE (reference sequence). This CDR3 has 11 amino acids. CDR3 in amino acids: CASSFSHEQYF. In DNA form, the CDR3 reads TGTGCCAGCAGCTTTAGTCACGAGCAGTACTTC.

Written as DNA, the CDR3 is TGTGCCAGCAGCTTATTGGGACAGGCGTATGGCTACACCTTC. It specifies CASSLLGQAYGYTF. The chain is built from TRBV7-2 and TRBJ1-2; TRBD1 aligns across 8 bases. Germline V gene lookup returns CDR1 SGHTA and CDR2 FQGNSA. This CDR3 contains 14 residues. The ends lost 2 bases at V and 5 bases at J; junction bases unmatched: 4.

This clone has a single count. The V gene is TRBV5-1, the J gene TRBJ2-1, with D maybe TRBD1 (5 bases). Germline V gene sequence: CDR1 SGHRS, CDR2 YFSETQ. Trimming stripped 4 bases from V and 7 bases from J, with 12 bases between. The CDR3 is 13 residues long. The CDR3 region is CASSLPQGNEQFF. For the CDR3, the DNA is TGCGCCAGCAGCCTACCCCAGGGAAATGAGCAGTTCTTC.

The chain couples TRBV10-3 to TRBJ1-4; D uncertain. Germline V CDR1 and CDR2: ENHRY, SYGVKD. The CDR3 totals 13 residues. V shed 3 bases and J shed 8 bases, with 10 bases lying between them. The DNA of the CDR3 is TGTGCCATCAGTGACGAGCCGGGAGAAAAACTGTTTTTT. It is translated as CAISDEPGEKLFF.

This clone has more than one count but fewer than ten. CDR3 protein: CASSAPGVGNTEAFF. DNA of the CDR3: TGTGCCAGCAGCGCCCCAGGGGTCGGGAACACTGAAGCTTTCTTT. The rearrangement joins TRBV5-6 to TRBJ1-1, with D possibly being TRBD1 (6 bases). Germline CDR1 reads SGHDT; CDR2 reads YYEEEE. The V gene lost 4 bases and the J gene lost 1 base, with 14 bases spanning the gap. This CDR3 has 15 residues.

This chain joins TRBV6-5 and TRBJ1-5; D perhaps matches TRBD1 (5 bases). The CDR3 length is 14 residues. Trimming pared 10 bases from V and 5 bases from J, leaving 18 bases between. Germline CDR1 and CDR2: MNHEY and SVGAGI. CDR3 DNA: TGTGCCACCAGGGTAAGGCAGGCCTATCAGCCCCAGCATTTT. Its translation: CATRVRQAYQPQHF.